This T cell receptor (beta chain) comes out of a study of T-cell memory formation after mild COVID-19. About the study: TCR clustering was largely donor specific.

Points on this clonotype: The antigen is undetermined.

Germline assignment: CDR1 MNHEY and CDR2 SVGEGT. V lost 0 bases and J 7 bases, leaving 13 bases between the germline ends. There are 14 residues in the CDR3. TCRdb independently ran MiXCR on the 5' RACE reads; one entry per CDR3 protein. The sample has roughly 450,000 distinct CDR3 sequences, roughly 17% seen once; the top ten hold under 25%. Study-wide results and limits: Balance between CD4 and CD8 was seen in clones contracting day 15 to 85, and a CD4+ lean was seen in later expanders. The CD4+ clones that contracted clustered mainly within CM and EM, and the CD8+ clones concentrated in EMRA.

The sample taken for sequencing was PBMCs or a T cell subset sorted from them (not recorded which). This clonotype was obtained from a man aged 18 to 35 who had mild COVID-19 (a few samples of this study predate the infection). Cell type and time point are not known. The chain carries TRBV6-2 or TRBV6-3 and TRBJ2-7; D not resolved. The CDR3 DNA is TGTGCCAGCAGTTACTCTATTTACTTAACTGAGCAGTACTTC. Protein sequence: CASSYSIYLTEQYF.